These 9 T cell receptor beta chains were all obtained from the same sample, sequenced in a study of siplizumab effects on memory and regulatory T cells. Only in-frame clones appear in the TCRdb table, and some are missing; sequencing was by immunoSEQ multiplex PCR. The sample records around 68,000 clones, 88% being singletons. Material for sequencing was Tregs sorted from blood. The receptors originated from a human donor in good health.

This rearrangement joins TRBV25-1 to TRBJ1-5; D unresolved. The CDR3 spans 16 residues. V lost 2 bases and J lost 4, with 15 bases in between. Per germline, CDR1 MGHDK and CDR2 SYGVNS. The CDR3 is CASSEGRFGPNQPQHF. The DNA for the CDR3 is TGTGCCAGCAGTGAAGGGCGATTTGGGCCAAATCAGCCCCAGCATTTT.

The sample holds many counts of this clone. CDR3 coding DNA: TGTGCCAGCAGTTACTCAAGGAGAGATGGCTACACCTTC. Its protein product is CASSYSRRDGYTF. The genes are TRBV6-6 and TRBJ1-2, with D uncertain. This CDR3 is 13 amino acids long. Trimming pared 0 bases from V and 6 bases from J, leaving 8 bases between. Germline loops: CDR1 MNHNY, CDR2 SVGAGI (reference sequence).

The chain links TRBV4-3 to TRBJ2-7, with 9 bases matching TRBD2. V was pared by 4 bases and J by 3 bases, with 10 bases of the junction left unmatched. From germline, CDR1 is LGHNA and CDR2 YSLEER. This CDR3 has 16 residues. This CDR3 is CASSPKGGAGGYEQYF. CDR3 in DNA: TGCGCCAGCAGCCCTAAAGGTGGAGCGGGAGGCTACGAGCAGTACTTC.

This chain joins TRBV6-1 and TRBJ1-1; D is uncertain. Germline values: CDR1 MNHNS, CDR2 SASEGT. Deletions cut 3 bases from V and 1 base from J, with 6 bases between. This CDR3 spans 13 amino acids. The CDR3 loop reads CASSDNKNTEAFF. The CDR3, as DNA: TGTGCCAGCAGTGATAACAAGAACACTGAAGCTTTCTTT.

The gene calls are TRBV6-1 and TRBJ2-7, with a weak D call TRBD1 (6 bases). Germline CDR1 MNHNS, CDR2 SASEGT. V lost 3 bases to trimming and J lost 0 bases, with 9 bases between them. CDR3 length equals 14 residues. CDR3 residues: CASSEQGISYEQYF. The CDR3 DNA follows: TGTGCCAGCAGTGAGCAGGGGATCTCCTACGAGCAGTACTTC.

The J gene is TRBJ2-1, the V gene TRBV28; 9 positions match TRBD2. The CDR3 length is 15 residues. V was pared by 10 bases and J by 0 bases, with 7 bases of the junction left unmatched. Germline loops: CDR1 MDHEN, CDR2 SYDVKM. CDR3 residues: CATLAGDLSYNEQFF. CDR3 in DNA: TGTGCCACCTTAGCGGGAGACCTCTCCTACAATGAGCAGTTCTTC.

The V gene is TRBV5-4, the J gene TRBJ2-3; TRBD1 or TRBD2 may be the D gene (6 bases each). This CDR3 comprises 14 residues. Deletions cut 3 bases from V and 8 bases from J, with 16 bases between. The germline V gene encodes CDR1 SGHNT and CDR2 YYREEE (reference sequence). CDR3 sequence: CASSSGGRGGTQYF. In DNA form, the CDR3 reads TGTGCCAGCAGCTCCGGGGGCAGGGGTGGTACGCAGTATTTT.

V is TRBV28 and J is TRBJ2-3, with D unresolved. Trimming pared 8 bases from V and 2 bases from J, leaving 17 bases between. The CDR3 consists of 15 residues. Germline V CDR1 and CDR2: MDHEN, SYDVKM. The DNA for the CDR3 is TGTGCCAGCCGGGCCGGGTCTCTATTCACAGATACGCAGTATTTT. Amino acid sequence: CASRAGSLFTDTQYF.

V gene TRBV7-8 combines with J gene TRBJ2-5; 9 bases fit TRBD2. This CDR3 is built from 16 residues. V dropped 3 bases and J dropped 2; count of bases not matched to a gene: 7. CDR1 SGHVS and CDR2 FQNEAQ come from the germline V gene. The CDR3 DNA follows: TGTGCCAGCAGCTTCGATAGCGGGAGATTTCAAGAGACCCAGTACTTC. Translating it yields CASSFDSGRFQETQYF.